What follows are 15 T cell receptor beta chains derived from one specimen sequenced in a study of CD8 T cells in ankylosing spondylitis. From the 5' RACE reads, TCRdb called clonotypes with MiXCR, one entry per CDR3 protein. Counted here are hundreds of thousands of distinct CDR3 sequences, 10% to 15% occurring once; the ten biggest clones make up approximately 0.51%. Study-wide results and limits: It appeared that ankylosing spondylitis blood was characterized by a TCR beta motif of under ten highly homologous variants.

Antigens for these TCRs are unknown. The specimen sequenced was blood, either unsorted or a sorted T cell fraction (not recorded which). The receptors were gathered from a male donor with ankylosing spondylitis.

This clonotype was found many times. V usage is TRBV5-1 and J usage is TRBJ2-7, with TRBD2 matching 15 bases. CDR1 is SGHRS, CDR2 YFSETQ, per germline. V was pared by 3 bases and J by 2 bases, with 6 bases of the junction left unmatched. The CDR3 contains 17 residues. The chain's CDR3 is CASSSGTSGRHTYEQYF. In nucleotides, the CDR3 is TGCGCCAGCAGCTCAGGGACTAGCGGGAGGCACACCTACGAGCAGTACTTC.

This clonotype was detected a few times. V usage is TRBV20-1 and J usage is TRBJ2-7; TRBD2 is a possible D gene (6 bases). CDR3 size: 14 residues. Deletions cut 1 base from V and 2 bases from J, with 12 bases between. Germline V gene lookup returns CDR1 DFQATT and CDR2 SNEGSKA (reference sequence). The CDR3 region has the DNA TGCAGTGCTAGAGGAGCGGGTTTCGCCTACGAGCAGTACTTC. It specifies CSARGAGFAYEQYF.

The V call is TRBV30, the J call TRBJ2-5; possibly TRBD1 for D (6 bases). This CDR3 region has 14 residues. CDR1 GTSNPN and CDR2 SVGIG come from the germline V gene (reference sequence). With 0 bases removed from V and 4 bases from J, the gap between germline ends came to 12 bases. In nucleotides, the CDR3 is TGTGCCTGGAGTGTATCCAGGGGACGAGAGACCCAGTACTTC. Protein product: CAWSVSRGRETQYF.

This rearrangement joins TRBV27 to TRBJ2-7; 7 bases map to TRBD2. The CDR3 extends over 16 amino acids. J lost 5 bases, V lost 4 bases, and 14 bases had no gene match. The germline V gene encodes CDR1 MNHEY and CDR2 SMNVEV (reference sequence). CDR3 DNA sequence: TGTGCCAGCAGTTCTCCTCGTACTAGCGCAATCGACGAGCAGTACTTC. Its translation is CASSSPRTSAIDEQYF.

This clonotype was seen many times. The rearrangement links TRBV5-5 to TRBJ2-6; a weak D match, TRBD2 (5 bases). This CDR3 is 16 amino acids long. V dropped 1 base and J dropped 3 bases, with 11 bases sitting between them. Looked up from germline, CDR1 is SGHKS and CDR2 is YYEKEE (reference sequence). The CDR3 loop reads CASSLLRRGGANVLTF. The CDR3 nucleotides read TGTGCCAGCAGCTTGTTGAGACGGGGTGGGGCCAACGTCCTGACTTTC.

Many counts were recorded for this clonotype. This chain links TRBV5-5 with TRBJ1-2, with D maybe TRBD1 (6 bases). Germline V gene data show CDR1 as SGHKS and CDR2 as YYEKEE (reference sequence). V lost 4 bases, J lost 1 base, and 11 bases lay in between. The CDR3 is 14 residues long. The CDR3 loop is CASSHRVHNYGYTF. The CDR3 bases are TGTGCCAGCAGCCACAGGGTGCATAACTATGGCTACACCTTC.

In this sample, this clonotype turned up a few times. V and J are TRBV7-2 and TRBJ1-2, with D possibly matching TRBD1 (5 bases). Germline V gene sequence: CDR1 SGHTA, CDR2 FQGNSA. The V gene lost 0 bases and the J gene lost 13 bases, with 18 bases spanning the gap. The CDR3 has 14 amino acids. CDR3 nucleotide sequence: TGTGCCAGCAGCTTAGCGCTGGCAGGGAAGGCGTTCACCTTC. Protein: CASSLALAGKAFTF.

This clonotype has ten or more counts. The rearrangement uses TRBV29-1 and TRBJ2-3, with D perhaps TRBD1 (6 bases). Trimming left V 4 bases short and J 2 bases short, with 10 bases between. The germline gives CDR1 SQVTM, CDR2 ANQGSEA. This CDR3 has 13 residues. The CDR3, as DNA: TGCAGCGTTGTACAGGGCCCCACAGATACGCAGTATTTT. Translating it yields CSVVQGPTDTQYF.

CDR3 protein: CASSQNYLTDTQYF. For the CDR3, the DNA is TGTGCCAGCAGCCAAAATTACCTAACAGATACGCAGTATTTT. The chain combines TRBV3-1 with TRBJ2-3; D uncertain. The germline V gene encodes CDR1 LGHDT and CDR2 YNNKEL (reference sequence). The CDR3 spans 14 residues. Trimming removed 2 bases at V and 3 bases at J, with 9 bases between.

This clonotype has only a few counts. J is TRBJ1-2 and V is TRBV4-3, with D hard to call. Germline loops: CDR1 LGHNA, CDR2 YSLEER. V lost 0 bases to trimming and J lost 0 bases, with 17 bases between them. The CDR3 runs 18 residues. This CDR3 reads CASSQDYGRTQANYGYTF. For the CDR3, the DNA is TGCGCCAGCAGCCAAGATTACGGTCGGACGCAAGCTAACTATGGCTACACCTTC.

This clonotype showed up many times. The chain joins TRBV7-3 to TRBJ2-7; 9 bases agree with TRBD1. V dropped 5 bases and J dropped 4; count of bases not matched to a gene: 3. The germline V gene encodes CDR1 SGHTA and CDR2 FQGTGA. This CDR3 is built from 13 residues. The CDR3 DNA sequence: TGTGCCAGCAGCCAGACAGGGGGTTACGAGCAGTACTTC. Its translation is CASSQTGGYEQYF.

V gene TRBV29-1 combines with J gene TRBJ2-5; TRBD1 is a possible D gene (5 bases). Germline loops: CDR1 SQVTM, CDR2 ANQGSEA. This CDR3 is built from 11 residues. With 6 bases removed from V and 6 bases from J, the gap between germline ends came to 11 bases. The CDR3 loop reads CSVDSQKTQYF. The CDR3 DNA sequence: TGCAGCGTCGACAGTCAGAAGACCCAGTACTTC.

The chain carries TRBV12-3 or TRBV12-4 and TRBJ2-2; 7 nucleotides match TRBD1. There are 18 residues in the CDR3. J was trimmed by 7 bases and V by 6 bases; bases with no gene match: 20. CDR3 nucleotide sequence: TGTGCCAGCAGCCGATCAGGGGGAAGCGCTTCTGACGGCGGGGAGCTGTTTTTT. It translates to CASSRSGGSASDGGELFF.

CDR3 residues: CASSVAKATDTQYF. As DNA, the CDR3 is TGTGCCAGCAGCGTAGCAAAAGCCACAGATACGCAGTATTTT. The rearrangement links TRBV9 to TRBJ2-3; D unclear. The V gene's germline CDR1 is SGDLS and CDR2 YYNGEE. The ends were cut back, 0 bases at V and 2 bases at J, with 7 bases in the middle. CDR3 length equals 14 residues.

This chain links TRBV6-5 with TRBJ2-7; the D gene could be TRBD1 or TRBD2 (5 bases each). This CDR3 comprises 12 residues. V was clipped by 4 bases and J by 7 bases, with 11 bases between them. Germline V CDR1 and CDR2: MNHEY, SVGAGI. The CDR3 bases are TGTGCCAGCAGTTTTCGGGGCGCGGAGCAGTACTTC. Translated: CASSFRGAEQYF.